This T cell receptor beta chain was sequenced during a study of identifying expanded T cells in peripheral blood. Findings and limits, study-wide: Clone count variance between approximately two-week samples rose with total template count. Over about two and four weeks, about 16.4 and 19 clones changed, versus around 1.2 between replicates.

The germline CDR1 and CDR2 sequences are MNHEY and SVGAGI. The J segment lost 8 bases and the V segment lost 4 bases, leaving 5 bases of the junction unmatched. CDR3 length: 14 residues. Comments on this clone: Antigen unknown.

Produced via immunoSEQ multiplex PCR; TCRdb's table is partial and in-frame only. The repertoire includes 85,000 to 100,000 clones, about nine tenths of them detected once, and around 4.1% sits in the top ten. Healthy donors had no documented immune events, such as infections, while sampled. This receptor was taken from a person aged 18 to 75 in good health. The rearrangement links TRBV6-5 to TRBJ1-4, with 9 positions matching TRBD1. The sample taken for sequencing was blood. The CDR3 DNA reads TGTGCCAGCAGTTCGGGGACAGGGATAGAAAAACTGTTTTTT. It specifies CASSSGTGIEKLFF.